This T cell receptor beta chain was obtained from a study of blood T cell repertoires in COVID-19. Study in general: Sources were T cells, B-cell-depleted T cells, or PBMCs; the material itself was cDNA or gDNA.

Germline V gene data show CDR1 as SGHRS and CDR2 as YFSETQ. Between the trimmed V and J ends, which lost 4 bases and 8 bases, there was a span of 12 bases. There are 13 residues in the CDR3. The assay was immunoSEQ multiplex PCR, and TCRdb's table has in-frame clones only and misses some. The sample has 90,000 to 100,000 clones; 70% to 80% are singletons. V gene TRBV5-1 combines with J gene TRBJ1-4; D is uncertain. The source material was peripheral blood. The TCR was taken from a man aged 65 to 85 with acute or convalescent COVID-19. The CDR3 DNA is TGCGCCAGCAGCCCCGATACCCAGGAAAAACTGTTTTTT. Amino acid sequence: CASSPDTQEKLFF.